The sequence of this TCR beta chain was determined in a study of PD-L1 blockade in urothelial cancer. Overall study context: The median number of T cells present in blood samples was approximately 130,000.

Libraries were prepared by immunoSEQ multiplex PCR; TCRdb keeps only in-frame clonotypes and omits some of them. The sample comprises around 80,000 clones, roughly 90% of which are singletons, and 4.5% to 7% rests with the top ten. V shed 5 bases, J shed 4 bases, and the junction held 8 bases outside the gene matches. Germline V gene lookup returns CDR1 SGHVS and CDR2 FQNEAQ. This CDR3 spans 15 amino acids. Individual patients had between 1 and 8 samples, taken pretreatment and on-treatment. V usage is TRBV7-8 and J usage is TRBJ1-2, with 9 bases matching TRBD1. The sequencing here drew on PBMCs, taken around atezolizumab (anti-PD-L1) treatment. The TCR was taken from an older woman with urothelial cancer. CDR3 DNA sequence: TGTGCCAGCAGCCCGTCCGGGACAGGGTTCTATGGCTACACCTTC. Amino acid sequence: CASSPSGTGFYGYTF.